A single sample is the source of the 22 T cell receptor beta chains below, sequenced in a study of cytomegalovirus exposure and HLA in healthy donors. The PCR used 60 Vbeta and 13 Jbeta primers. Profiling relied on immunoSEQ multiplex PCR, and the TCRdb table lists in-frame clones only, not all of them. The data show about 82,000 clones, with about nine tenths seen just once and about 2.5% held by the top ten. Sequenced sample: PBMCs. Receptors originate from a man between 18 and 35 years old in good health and CMV-seronegative.

The chain recombines TRBV7-2 with TRBJ2-5, with 8 bases identical to TRBD2. V was pared by 5 bases and J by 2 bases, with 7 bases of the junction left unmatched. This CDR3 is 15 amino acids long. The germline V gene has CDR1 SGHTA and CDR2 FQGNSA. For the CDR3, the DNA is TGTGCCAGCAGCAGTAGCGGGGATCCACAAGAGACCCAGTACTTC. Its translation: CASSSSGDPQETQYF.

The rearrangement links TRBV27 to TRBJ1-5, with D maybe TRBD1 (6 bases). This CDR3 region has 17 residues. Germline lookup yields CDR1 MNHEY and CDR2 SMNVEV (reference sequence). V was clipped by 6 bases and J by 7 bases, with 25 bases between them. The CDR3 nucleotides are TGTGCCAGCAGGAAGAGGGGGTCCGGGGGGCTTTGGCAGCCCCAGCATTTT. Translation gives CASRKRGSGGLWQPQHF.

CDR3 nucleotide sequence: TGTGCCAGCAGCTTCCGGGACAGGGCCTCTGGAAACACCATATATTTT. It specifies CASSFRDRASGNTIYF. The chain recombines TRBV5-8 with TRBJ1-3, with 9 bases aligning to TRBD1. There are 16 residues in the CDR3. CDR1 and CDR2 from the germline V gene are SGHTS and YDEGEE. The ends lost 2 bases at V and 0 bases at J; junction bases unmatched: 3.

The chain recombines TRBV7-9 with TRBJ2-2, with a weak D call TRBD1 (5 bases). CDR3 length: 13 amino acids. The V and J ends lost 5 bases and 6 bases respectively, with 10 bases between them. Germline loops: CDR1 SEHNR, CDR2 FQNEAQ (reference sequence). The CDR3 coding sequence is TGTGCCAGCAGCCCAGACAGTGCCGGGGAGCTGTTTTTT. It is translated as CASSPDSAGELFF.

The rearrangement links TRBV2 to TRBJ2-5; the D gene is possibly TRBD2 (6 bases). CDR1 and CDR2 (germline): SNHLY, FYNNEI. The V end was cut by 4 bases, the J end by 0 bases, with 9 bases between. The CDR3 extends over 14 amino acids. The CDR3 nucleotides read TGTGCCAGCAGTGGCGGGACTTACCAAGAGACCCAGTACTTC. Amino acid sequence: CASSGGTYQETQYF.

This CDR3 reads CSVEDPGLGSYNEQFF. In DNA form, the CDR3 reads TGCAGCGTTGAAGATCCCGGACTAGGCTCCTACAATGAGCAGTTCTTC. This sequence joins TRBV29-1 and TRBJ2-1; 7 nucleotides align to TRBD2. The CDR3 totals 16 residues. Germline-derived CDR1 and CDR2 are SQVTM and ANQGSEA. Germline trimming cut 0 bases from V and 0 bases from J; bases unmatched to any gene: 5.

This clone was picked up one time. The chain joins TRBV11-2 to TRBJ2-7, with TRBD2 matching 8 bases. The CDR3 loop spans 16 amino acids. J was trimmed by 4 bases and V by 5 bases; bases with no gene match: 13. In germline, CDR1 is SGHAT, CDR2 FQNNGV. The CDR3 nucleotides are TGTGCCAGCAGCCGCCGGAGTATGGGACTAGTATACGAGCAGTACTTC. Translated, it gives CASSRRSMGLVYEQYF.

The rearrangement joins TRBV29-1 to TRBJ1-4, with TRBD1 identical over 7 bases. Germline lookup yields CDR1 SQVTM and CDR2 ANQGSEA. V was clipped by 6 bases and J by 12 bases; unmatched bases: 4. CDR3 length equals 10 residues. Written as DNA, the CDR3 is TGCAGCGTCTGGACAGGCCAACTGTTTTTT. This sequence encodes CSVWTGQLFF. Combining the CDR3 with reference TRBV29-1 and TRBJ1-4 gives the whole variable domain SAVISQKPSRDICQRGTSLTIQCQVDSQVTMMFWYRQQPGQSLTLIATANQGSEATYESGFVIDKFPISRPNLTFSTLTVSNMSPEDSSIYLCSVWTGQLFFGSGTQLSVL.

This clone was seen once. This chain connects TRBV28 to TRBJ1-4; D is possibly TRBD1 (6 bases). CDR3 length equals 12 residues. The germline V gene encodes CDR1 MDHEN and CDR2 SYDVKM. Trimming took off 5 bases at V and 12 bases at J, with 13 bases between the two ends. CDR3: CASSRPYRELFF. In DNA, the CDR3 is TGTGCCAGCAGTAGGCCTTACAGGGAACTGTTTTTT.

This clone appeared a few times. The gene calls are TRBV28 and TRBJ1-1; D not resolved. V lost 3 bases and J lost 4, with 18 bases in between. The germline CDR1 and CDR2 sequences are MDHEN and SYDVKM. This CDR3 comprises 16 residues. CDR3 in DNA: TGTGCCAGCAGTTTCCCCAGCCCAGGATCTCCCACTGAAGCTTTCTTT. This sequence encodes CASSFPSPGSPTEAFF.

The J gene is TRBJ2-6, the V gene TRBV19; D unresolved. From germline, CDR1 is LNHDA and CDR2 SQIVND (reference sequence). The CDR3 consists of 16 residues. V was trimmed by 1 base and J by 1 base, leaving 8 bases between them. CDR3 amino acids: CASSIALGSGANVLTF. CDR3 in DNA: TGTGCCAGTAGTATAGCTCTCGGGTCTGGGGCCAACGTCCTGACTTTC. Using reference TRBV19 and TRBJ2-6 for the parts outside the CDR3, the full variable domain is DGGITQSPKYLFRKEGQNVTLSCEQNLNHDAMYWYRQDPGQGLRLIYYSQIVNDFQKGDIAEGYSVSREKKESFPLTVTSAQKNPTAFYLCASSIALGSGANVLTFGAGSRLTVL.

This clone showed up just once. This sequence joins TRBV5-3 and TRBJ1-3; D uncertain. TRBV5-3 is assigned to the ORF class and has an uncertain function. V lost 0 bases, J lost 9 bases, and 19 bases lay in between. The CDR3 is made up of 16 amino acids. This CDR3 is CARSLAFRASRGTIYF. Written as DNA, the CDR3 is TGTGCCAGAAGCTTGGCTTTCCGGGCGTCTCGGGGCACCATATATTTT.

The V gene is TRBV5-4, the J gene TRBJ2-1; a weak D match, TRBD2 (5 bases). CDR1 SGHNT and CDR2 YYREEE come from the germline V gene (reference sequence). Trimming shortened V by 0 bases and J by 4 bases, and 11 bases separated the two germline ends. CDR3 length: 15 residues. CDR3 residues: CASSLDFGSYNEQFF. CDR3 coding DNA: TGTGCCAGCAGCTTGGACTTTGGGAGTTACAATGAGCAGTTCTTC.

The rearrangement links TRBV6-5 to TRBJ1-4, with 9 bases identical to TRBD1. The V gene's germline CDR1 is MNHEY and CDR2 SVGAGI. This CDR3 contains 15 residues. Trimming removed 2 bases from V and 5 bases from J; junction bases left unmatched: 3. The CDR3 is CASSYTGTGNEKLFF. CDR3 DNA: TGTGCCAGCAGTTACACCGGGACAGGGAATGAAAAACTGTTTTTT.

CDR3 in amino acids: CASREGTSGSDEQFF. CDR3 bases: TGTGCCAGCAGGGAAGGGACTAGCGGGAGCGATGAGCAGTTCTTC. The rearrangement links TRBV7-9 to TRBJ2-1, with 14 bases matching TRBD2. Germline values: CDR1 SEHNR, CDR2 FQNEAQ (reference sequence). Trimming at V came to 6 bases and at J to 8 bases, leaving 6 bases not matched to a gene. This CDR3 region has 15 residues.

This chain connects TRBV7-2 to TRBJ2-3, with D possibly TRBD2 on 5 matching bases. The germline V and J ends were trimmed by 2 bases and 6 bases, with 9 bases remaining between them. CDR1 SGHTA and CDR2 FQGNSA come from the germline V gene. The CDR3 totals 13 residues. The CDR3 DNA reads TGTGCCAGCAGCTTAAGGAGGTGGGATACGCAGTATTTT. Its protein product is CASSLRRWDTQYF.

In regard to this clone: The junction shows a germline mismatch at one end, possibly a read error. The same CDR3 arises from other DNA sequences in this sample as well. CDR3 region: CATTGLAGNTGELFF. CDR3 DNA sequence: TGTGCCACTACGGGACTAGCGGGAAACACCGGGGAGCTGTTTTTC. This rearrangement joins TRBV11-1 to TRBJ2-2, with TRBD2 identical over 13 bases. Germline CDR1 reads SGHAT; CDR2 reads FQDESV (reference sequence). CDR3 length: 15 amino acids. The full variable domain, its missing parts supplied by reference TRBV11-1 and TRBJ2-2, is EAEVAQSPRYKITEKSQAVAFWCDPISGHATLYWYRQILGQGPELLVQFQDESVVDDSQLPKDRFSAERLKGVDSTLKIQPAELGDSAMYLCATTGLAGNTGELFFGEGSRLTVL.

The chain uses TRBV4-1 and TRBJ2-3; 7 nucleotides match TRBD2. Losses at the gene ends were 4 bases for V and 5 bases for J; bases not matched to a gene: 0. The CDR3 has 12 amino acids. In germline, CDR1 is MGHRA, CDR2 YSYEKL. CDR3 in amino acids: CASSLAGDTQYF. In DNA, the CDR3 is TGCGCCAGCAGCCTAGCGGGAGATACGCAGTATTTT.

This clone appeared once. The V call is TRBV28, the J call TRBJ1-2; no firm D call. The length of the CDR3 is 13 residues. Germline CDR1 and CDR2: MDHEN and SYDVKM. Between the trimmed V and J ends, which lost 8 bases and 4 bases, there was a span of 14 bases. CDR3 bases: TGTGCCAGCGTAAAGGAGACGGCCTATGGCTACACCTTC. It codes for CASVKETAYGYTF.

The gene calls are TRBV18 and TRBJ2-1, with TRBD1 identical over 9 bases. V trimming: 5 bases; J trimming: 6 bases; junction bases outside the gene matches: 8. The CDR3 spans 15 residues. Germline CDR1 is KGHSH and CDR2 is LQKENI. Written as DNA, the CDR3 is TGTGCCAGCTCATGGGGACAGGGAAGCGGCAATGAGCAGTTCTTC. Translating gives CASSWGQGSGNEQFF.

The rearrangement joins TRBV18 to TRBJ2-3, with a possible D match to TRBD2 (5 bases). The CDR3 has 16 amino acids. Germline values: CDR1 KGHSH, CDR2 LQKENI. The V end was cut by 3 bases, the J end by 2 bases, with 15 bases between. CDR3 in amino acids: CASSPKSGRATDTQYF. CDR3 in DNA: TGTGCCAGCTCACCTAAAAGCGGACGAGCCACAGATACGCAGTATTTT. Full variable domain (rest looked up from reference TRBV18 and TRBJ2-3): NAGVMQNPRHLVRRRGQEARLRCSPMKGHSHVYWYRQLPEEGLKFMVYLQKENIIDESGMPKERFSAEFPKEGPSILRIQQVVRGDSAAYFCASSPKSGRATDTQYFGPGTRLTVL.

This chain links TRBV5-6 with TRBJ2-5, with 15 bases that match TRBD2. The J call is uncertain, as TRBJ2-7 better fits the DNA end. The CDR3 runs 19 residues. The germline V gene has CDR1 SGHDT and CDR2 YYEEEE. The CDR3 nucleotides read TGTGCCAGCAGCTTGGCCAGCGGACTAGCGGGAGGGATGGCCTACGAGCAGTACTTC. It specifies CASSLASGLAGGMAYEQYF.